The rows below give T cell receptor beta chains drawn from one sample of a study of cytomegalovirus exposure and HLA in healthy donors. Generated by immunoSEQ multiplex PCR, the TCRdb table keeps only in-frame clones and is missing some. The sample carries roughly 120,000 clones, roughly 78% recorded once. The material sequenced was PBMCs. The receptors shown here come from a woman in her thirties in good health and CMV-seronegative. Each CDR3 is given with its conserved first and last residue. D genes are given only for firm matches. Part of the rows lack a size; the others show once, few, many or a class for expanded clones.

V,size,J,D,DNA,CDR3
TRBV13,few,TRBJ2-6,-,TGTGCCAGCAGCTTAGCCCAGGGATTAAACTCTGGGGCCAACGTCCTGACTTTC,CASSLAQGLNSGANVLTF
TRBV11-2,-,TRBJ1-1,-,TGTGCCAGCAGCTCTGGGACACAGTGGAACACTGAAGCTTTCTTT,CASSSGTQWNTEAFF
TRBV9,-,TRBJ2-3,-,TGTGCCAGCAGCGTAGGAGGCGGGCACCCTTCCACAGATACGCAGTATTTT,CASSVGGGHPSTDTQYF
TRBV30,-,TRBJ2-4,TRBD1,TGTGCCTGGAGTGCCGGGACAGGGCGGAACATTCAGTACTTC,CAWSAGTGRNIQYF
TRBV9,-,TRBJ1-3,-,TGTGCCAGCAGCTTCGGGGCTGGAAACACCATATATTTT,CASSFGAGNTIYF
TRBV7-2,once,TRBJ2-7,-,TGTGCCAGCAGCCAAGGGGGAAGCTCCTACGAGCAGTACTTC,CASSQGGSSYEQYF
TRBV27,-,TRBJ2-2,-,TGTGCCAGCAGCCGTCCTTCTGGGGAGCTGTTTTTT,CASSRPSGELFF
TRBV10-3,-,TRBJ1-3,TRBD1,TGTGCCATCCAGACAGGGGGATACGGAAACACCATATATTTT,CAIQTGGYGNTIYF
TRBV4-3,-,TRBJ2-5,TRBD2,TGCGCCAGCAGCCAAGATACGACTAGCGGGAGCCCGTACCAAGAGACCCAGTACTTC,CASSQDTTSGSPYQETQYF
TRBV7-2,-,TRBJ1-3,TRBD1,TGTGCCAGCAGCTTAGCTAGGACAGGGGGCAGGCCTGGAAACACCATATATTTT,CASSLARTGGRPGNTIYF
TRBV7-9,-,TRBJ1-4,-,TGTGCCAGCAGCTTTGAGGGGGGGGCAACTAATGAAAAACTGTTTTTT,CASSFEGGATNEKLFF
TRBV5-1,-,TRBJ2-1,TRBD2,TGCGCCAGCAGCTTGTGGGGACTAGCGGGGTTGGACACCTACAATGAGCAGTTCTTC,CASSLWGLAGLDTYNEQFF
TRBV19,-,TRBJ1-1,-,TGTGCCACCATGCCTTATACGGACACTGAAGCTTTCTTT,CATMPYTDTEAFF
TRBV4-2,-,TRBJ1-5,TRBD1,TGTGCCAGCAGCCAAGATCCCCTATGGGCAGGGGGCGCAGATCAGCCCCAGCATTTT,CASSQDPLWAGGADQPQHF
TRBV2,-,TRBJ1-1,-,TGTGCCAGCAAGGCGACATTTATGAACACTGAAGCTTTCTTT,CASKATFMNTEAFF
TRBV30,few,TRBJ1-2,-,TGTGCCTGGAAGGAAGGCAGGGTGGAAGGCTACACCTTC,CAWKEGRVEGYTF
TRBV20-1,-,TRBJ1-1,-,TGCAGTGCTAATATAAACACTGAAGCTTTCTTT,CSANINTEAFF
TRBV27,-,TRBJ1-1,-,TGTGCCAGCAAACAGGGTCACACTGAAGCTTTCTTT,CASKQGHTEAFF
TRBV6-1,-,TRBJ1-2,TRBD1,TGTGCCAGCAGTGAAGCGCTTGGCAGGGGGCCCTATGGCTACACCTTC,CASSEALGRGPYGYTF
TRBV2,-,TRBJ1-4,TRBD1,TGTGCCAGTAGGGCCAGGGGGCTTACTAATGAAAAACTGTTTTTT,CASRARGLTNEKLFF
TRBV11-2,-,TRBJ2-7,TRBD2,TGTGCCAGCAGATTGGTTAGCGGGAGGTTCGACGAGCAGTACTTC,CASRLVSGRFDEQYF
TRBV11-3,-,TRBJ2-5,TRBD1,TGTGCCAGCAGCTTATCCACAGGGGCCCAAGAGACCCAGTACTTC,CASSLSTGAQETQYF
TRBV10-3,-,TRBJ2-1,-,TGTGCCATCAGTCTCCGGGAAAACAATGAGCAGTTCTTC,CAISLRENNEQFF
TRBV20-1,-,TRBJ2-2,-,TGCAGTGCTAGTTACGGGGAGCTGTTTTTT,CSASYGELFF
TRBV4-3,-,TRBJ2-7,-,TGCGCCAGCAGCCAAGATTCAGGCAGCTACGAGCAGTACTTC,CASSQDSGSYEQYF
TRBV6-5,-,TRBJ1-3,-,TGTGCCAGCGGCTCCTCTGGAAACACCATATATTTT,CASGSSGNTIYF
TRBV7-3,few,TRBJ2-1,-,TGTGCCAGCAGCTTATACAGCCACGGAAGCTCCTACAATGAGCAGTTCTTC,CASSLYSHGSSYNEQFF
TRBV28,-,TRBJ2-7,-,TGTGCCAGCAGGACACAGGTTAGCTCCTACGAGCAGTACTTC,CASRTQVSSYEQYF
TRBV5-1,-,TRBJ2-7,-,TGCGCCAGCAGCTTGGCAGCAGGGGTTACCTACGAGCAGTACTTC,CASSLAAGVTYEQYF
TRBV5-6,-,TRBJ2-7,-,TGTGCCAGCAGCTTGGGACAGGTCTACGAGCAGTACTTC,CASSLGQVYEQYF
TRBV27,-,TRBJ1-1,-,TGTGCCAGCAGGCACTCCGGGGGGTACACTGAAGCTTTCTTT,CASRHSGGYTEAFF
TRBV7-8,-,TRBJ2-7,-,TGTGCCAGCAGCTTAGCGGCTAGTTGGGAGCAGTACTTC,CASSLAASWEQYF
TRBV27,-,TRBJ1-1,-,TGTGCCAGCAGGGCGGACAGCCTAGGCACTGAAGCTTTCTTT,CASRADSLGTEAFF
TRBV5-1,few,TRBJ2-1,TRBD1,TGCGCCAGCAGTAGGACAGGGCTCTACAATGAGCAGTTCTTC,CASSRTGLYNEQFF
TRBV9,-,TRBJ1-6,-,TGTGCCAGCAGCGTAGGCCAGGTTCACTCCTATAATTCACCCCTCCACTTT,CASSVGQVHSYNSPLHF
TRBV10-3,few,TRBJ2-1,-,TGTGCCATCAGTTATTTATCCCAGCAGTTCTTC,CAISYLSQQFF
TRBV4-3,-,TRBJ2-1,TRBD1,TGCGCCAGCAGCCCTGACAGGGGAGATGAGCAGTTCTTC,CASSPDRGDEQFF
TRBV5-1,-,TRBJ2-7,TRBD1,TGCGCCAGCAGCTTGGGGACAGGGAACACCTACGAGCAGTACTTC,CASSLGTGNTYEQYF